This T cell receptor (beta chain) was captured by sequencing in a study of cytomegalovirus exposure and HLA in healthy donors. This clone was counted a few times. Its antigen is unidentified. PCR primers comprised 60 Vbeta and 13 Jbeta primers. Clones were sequenced by immunoSEQ multiplex PCR, and TCRdb holds only the in-frame ones, with some missing. The sample lists tens of thousands of clones, around 80% occurring once. The CDR3 extends over 17 amino acids. Per the germline V gene, CDR1 is SNHLY and CDR2 is FYNNEI. V lost 5 bases to trimming and J lost 6 bases; unmatched junction nucleotides: 15. General study results and limits: Cytomegalovirus-associated TCR beta chains were listed, numbering roughly 150.

The V call is TRBV2, the J call TRBJ2-1; 8 nucleotides match TRBD2. This receptor was obtained from a woman between 40 and 55 years old in good health and CMV-seropositive. Sequencing was done on a sample of PBMCs. The CDR3 sequence: CASSSFPTRAGANEQFF. For the CDR3, the DNA is TGTGCCAGCAGTTCTTTCCCGACTAGAGCGGGGGCCAATGAGCAGTTCTTC.